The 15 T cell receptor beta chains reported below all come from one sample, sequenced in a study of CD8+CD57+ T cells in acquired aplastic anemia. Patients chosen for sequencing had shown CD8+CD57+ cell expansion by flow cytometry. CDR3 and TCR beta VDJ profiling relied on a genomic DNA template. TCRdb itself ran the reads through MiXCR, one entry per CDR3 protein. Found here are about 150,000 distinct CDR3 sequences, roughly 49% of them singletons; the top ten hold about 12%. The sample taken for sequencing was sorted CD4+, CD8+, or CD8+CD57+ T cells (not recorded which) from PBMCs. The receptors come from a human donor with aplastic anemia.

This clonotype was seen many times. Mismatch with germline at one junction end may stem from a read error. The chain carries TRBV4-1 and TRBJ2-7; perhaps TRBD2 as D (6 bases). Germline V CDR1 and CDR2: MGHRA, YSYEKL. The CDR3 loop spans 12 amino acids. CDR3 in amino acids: CASSQAGYEQYF. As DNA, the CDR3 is TGTGCCAGCAGCCAAGCGGGTTACGAGCAGTACTTC.

CDR3 nucleotide sequence: TGTGCCAGCAGTTACTCGAGGGCCGGGGAGCTGTTTTTT. Translating it yields CASSYSRAGELFF. The gene calls are TRBV6-2 or TRBV6-3 and TRBJ2-2; a weak D match, TRBD2 (5 bases). This CDR3 is built from 13 residues. Trimming pared 0 bases from V and 6 bases from J, leaving 5 bases between. Germline V gene sequence: CDR1 MNHEY, CDR2 SVGEGT.

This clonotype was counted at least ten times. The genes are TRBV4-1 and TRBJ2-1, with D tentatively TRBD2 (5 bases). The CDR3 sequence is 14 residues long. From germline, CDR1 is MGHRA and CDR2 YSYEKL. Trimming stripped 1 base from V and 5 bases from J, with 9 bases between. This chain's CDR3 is CASSQGEFDNEQFF. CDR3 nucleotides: TGCGCCAGCAGCCAAGGGGAGTTCGACAATGAGCAGTTCTTC.

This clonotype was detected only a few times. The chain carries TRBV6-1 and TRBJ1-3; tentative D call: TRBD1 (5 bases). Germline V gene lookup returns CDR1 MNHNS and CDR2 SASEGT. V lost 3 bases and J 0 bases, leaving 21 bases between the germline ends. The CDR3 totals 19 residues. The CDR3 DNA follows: TGTGCCAGCAGTGAGGGTCCCGCCAGGGCCCTTGACTCTGGAAACACCATATATTTT. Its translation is CASSEGPARALDSGNTIYF.

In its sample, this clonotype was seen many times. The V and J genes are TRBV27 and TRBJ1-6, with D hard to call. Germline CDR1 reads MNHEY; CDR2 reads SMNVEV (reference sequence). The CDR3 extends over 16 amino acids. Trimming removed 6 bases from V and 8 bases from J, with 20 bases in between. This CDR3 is CASSPSAGDGDSPLHF. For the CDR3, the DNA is TGTGCCAGCAGCCCGTCCGCCGGCGATGGGGATTCACCCCTCCACTTT.

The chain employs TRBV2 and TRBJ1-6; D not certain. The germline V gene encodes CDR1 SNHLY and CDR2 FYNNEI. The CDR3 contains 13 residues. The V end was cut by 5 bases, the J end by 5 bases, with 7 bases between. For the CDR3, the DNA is TGTGCCAGCAGTTCACTAAATAATTCACCCCTCCACTTT. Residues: CASSSLNNSPLHF.

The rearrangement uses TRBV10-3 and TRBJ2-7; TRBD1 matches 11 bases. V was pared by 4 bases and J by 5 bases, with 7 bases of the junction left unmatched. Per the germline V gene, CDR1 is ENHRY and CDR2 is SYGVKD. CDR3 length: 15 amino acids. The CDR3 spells CAISGPDRGRNEQYF. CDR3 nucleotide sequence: TGTGCCATCAGTGGGCCGGACAGGGGGCGGAACGAGCAGTACTTC.

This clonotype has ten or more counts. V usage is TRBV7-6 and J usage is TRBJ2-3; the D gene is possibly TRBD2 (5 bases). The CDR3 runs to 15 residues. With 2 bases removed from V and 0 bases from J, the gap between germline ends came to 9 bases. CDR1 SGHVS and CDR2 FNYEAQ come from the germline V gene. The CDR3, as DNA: TGTGCCAGCAGCTTAATAGCGAGGAGCACAGATACGCAGTATTTT. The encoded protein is CASSLIARSTDTQYF.

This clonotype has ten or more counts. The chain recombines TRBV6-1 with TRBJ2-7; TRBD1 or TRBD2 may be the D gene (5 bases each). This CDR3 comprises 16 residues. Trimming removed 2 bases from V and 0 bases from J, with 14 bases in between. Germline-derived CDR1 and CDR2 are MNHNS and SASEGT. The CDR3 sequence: CASSEWSRESSYEQYF. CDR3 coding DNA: TGTGCCAGCAGTGAATGGTCCAGGGAGAGCTCCTACGAGCAGTACTTC.

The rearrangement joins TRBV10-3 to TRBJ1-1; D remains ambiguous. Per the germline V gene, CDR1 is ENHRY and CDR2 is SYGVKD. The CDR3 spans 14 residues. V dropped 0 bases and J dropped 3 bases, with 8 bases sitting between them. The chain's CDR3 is CAISESGGHTEAFF. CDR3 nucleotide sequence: TGTGCCATCAGTGAGTCGGGAGGCCACACTGAAGCTTTCTTT.

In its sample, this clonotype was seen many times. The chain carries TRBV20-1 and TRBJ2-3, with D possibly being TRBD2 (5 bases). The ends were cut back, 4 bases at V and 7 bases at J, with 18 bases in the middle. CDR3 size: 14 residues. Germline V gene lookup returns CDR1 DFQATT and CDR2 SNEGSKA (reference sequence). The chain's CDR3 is CSATGYGKENTQYF. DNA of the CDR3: TGCAGTGCTACTGGTTACGGGAAGGAAAATACGCAGTATTTT.

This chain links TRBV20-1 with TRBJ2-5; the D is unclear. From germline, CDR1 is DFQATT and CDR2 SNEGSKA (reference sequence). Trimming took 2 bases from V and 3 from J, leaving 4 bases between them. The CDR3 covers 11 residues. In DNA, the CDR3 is TGCAGTGCTAGAACAGAAGAGACCCAGTACTTC. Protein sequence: CSARTEETQYF.

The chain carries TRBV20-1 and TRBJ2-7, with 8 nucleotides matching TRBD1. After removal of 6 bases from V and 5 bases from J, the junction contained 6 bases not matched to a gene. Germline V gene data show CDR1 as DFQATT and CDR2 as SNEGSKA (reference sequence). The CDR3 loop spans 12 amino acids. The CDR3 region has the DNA TGCAGTGCCGCGCGGACAGGGAACGAGCAGTACTTC. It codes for CSAARTGNEQYF.

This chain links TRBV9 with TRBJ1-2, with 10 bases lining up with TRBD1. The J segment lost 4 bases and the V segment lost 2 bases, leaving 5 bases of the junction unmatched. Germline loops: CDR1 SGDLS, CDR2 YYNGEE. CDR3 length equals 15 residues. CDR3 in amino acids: CASSVATGGVYGYTF. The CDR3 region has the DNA TGTGCCAGCAGCGTTGCGACAGGGGGCGTCTATGGCTACACCTTC.

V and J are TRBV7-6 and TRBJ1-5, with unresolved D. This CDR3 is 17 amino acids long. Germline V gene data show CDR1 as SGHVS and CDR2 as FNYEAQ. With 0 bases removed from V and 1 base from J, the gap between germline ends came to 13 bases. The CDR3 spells CASSLAEVGESNQPQHF. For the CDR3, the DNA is TGTGCCAGCAGCTTAGCGGAGGTGGGAGAAAGCAATCAGCCCCAGCATTTT. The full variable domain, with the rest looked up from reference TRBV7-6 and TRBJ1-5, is GAGVSQSPRYKVTKRGQDVALRCDPISGHVSLYWYRQALGQGPEFLTYFNYEAQQDKSGLPNDRFSAERPEGSISTLTIQRTEQRDSAMYRCASSLAEVGESNQPQHFGDGTRLSIL.